These 3 T cell receptor beta chains share one sample of origin, sequenced in a study of shared T cell receptors in the human thymus. TCRdb's table, derived via immunoSEQ multiplex PCR, lists solely in-frame clones and lacks some. The sample consists of about 660,000 clones, approximately 87% of them appearing once. These data are also associated with another study on human thymus T cells.

Input material: thymocytes. The receptors here all came from a boy in the first two years of life with a congenital heart defect.

The V gene is TRBV7-9, the J gene TRBJ2-5, with a possible D match to TRBD2 (6 bases). The CDR3 length is 15 residues. Germline V gene lookup returns CDR1 SEHNR and CDR2 FQNEAQ (reference sequence). V lost 4 bases, J lost 4 bases, and 16 bases lay in between. The CDR3 region has the DNA TGTGCCAGCAGCTCACTCGGGAGCTGGGGAGAGACCCAGTACTTC. Translation: CASSSLGSWGETQYF.

The chain employs TRBV19 and TRBJ1-4; no clear D. Looked up from germline, CDR1 is LNHDA and CDR2 is SQIVND (reference sequence). The CDR3 covers 14 residues. V lost 3 bases, J lost 8 bases, and 13 bases lay in between. Here the CDR3 DNA reads TGTGCCAGTAGTATCCGGCCAGGTGAAGAAAAACTGTTTTTT. It codes for CASSIRPGEEKLFF.

V usage is TRBV7-3 and J usage is TRBJ2-7; perhaps TRBD1 as D (6 bases). The CDR3 contains 15 residues. The V end was cut by 2 bases, the J end by 2 bases, with 13 bases between. Germline values: CDR1 SGHTA, CDR2 FQGTGA. The CDR3 loop reads CASSLQGKSPYEQYF. For the CDR3, the DNA is TGTGCCAGCAGCTTACAGGGGAAGTCTCCCTACGAGCAGTACTTC. The complete variable domain, with remaining parts taken from reference TRBV7-3 and TRBJ2-7, reads GAGVSQTPSNKVTEKGKYVELRCDPISGHTALYWYRQSLGQGPEFLIYFQGTGAADDSGLPNDRFFAVRPEGSVSTLKIQRTERGDSAVYLCASSLQGKSPYEQYFGPGTRLTVT.